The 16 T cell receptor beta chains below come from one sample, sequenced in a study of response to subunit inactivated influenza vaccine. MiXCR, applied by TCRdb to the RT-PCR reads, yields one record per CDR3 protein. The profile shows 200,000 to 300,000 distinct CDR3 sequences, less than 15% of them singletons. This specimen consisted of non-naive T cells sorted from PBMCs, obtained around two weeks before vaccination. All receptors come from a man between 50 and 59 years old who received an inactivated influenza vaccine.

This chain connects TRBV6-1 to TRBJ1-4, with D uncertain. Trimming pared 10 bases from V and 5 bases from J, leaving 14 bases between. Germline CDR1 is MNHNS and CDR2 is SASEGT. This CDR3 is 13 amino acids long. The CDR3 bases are TGTGCCACCGCAGAGTACCTAAATGAAAAACTGTTTTTT. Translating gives CATAEYLNEKLFF.

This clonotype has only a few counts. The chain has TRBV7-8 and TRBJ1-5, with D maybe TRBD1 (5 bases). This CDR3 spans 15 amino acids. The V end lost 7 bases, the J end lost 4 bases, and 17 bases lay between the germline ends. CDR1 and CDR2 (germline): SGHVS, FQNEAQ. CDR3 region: CASTPGVALNQPQHF. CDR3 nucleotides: TGTGCCAGCACTCCGGGGGTGGCGTTGAATCAGCCCCAGCATTTT.

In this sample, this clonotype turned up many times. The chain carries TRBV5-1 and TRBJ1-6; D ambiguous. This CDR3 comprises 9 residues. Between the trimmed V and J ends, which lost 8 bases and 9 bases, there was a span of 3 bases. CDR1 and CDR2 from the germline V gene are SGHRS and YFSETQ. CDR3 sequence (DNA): TGCGCCAGTTCTTCACCCCTCCACTTT. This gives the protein CASSSPLHF.

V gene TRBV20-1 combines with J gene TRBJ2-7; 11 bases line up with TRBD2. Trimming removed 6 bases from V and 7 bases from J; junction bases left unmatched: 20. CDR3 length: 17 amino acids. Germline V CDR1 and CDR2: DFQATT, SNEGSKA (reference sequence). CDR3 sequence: CSAGYSGRARIRGEQYF. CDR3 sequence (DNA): TGCAGTGCCGGCTATAGCGGGAGGGCCAGGATCCGGGGGGAGCAGTACTTC.

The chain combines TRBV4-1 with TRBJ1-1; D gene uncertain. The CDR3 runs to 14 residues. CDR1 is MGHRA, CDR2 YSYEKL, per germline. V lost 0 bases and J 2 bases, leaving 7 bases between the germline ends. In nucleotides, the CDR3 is TGCGCCAGCAGCCAAGAGGGTCGAAACACTGAAGCTTTCTTT. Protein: CASSQEGRNTEAFF.

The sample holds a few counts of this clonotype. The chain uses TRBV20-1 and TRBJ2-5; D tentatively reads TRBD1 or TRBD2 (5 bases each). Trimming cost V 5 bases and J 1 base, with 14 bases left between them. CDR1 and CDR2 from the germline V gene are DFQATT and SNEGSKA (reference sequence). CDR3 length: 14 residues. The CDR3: CSAAFGTRQETQYF. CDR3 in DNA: TGCAGTGCTGCGTTCGGGACGCGCCAAGAGACCCAGTACTTC.

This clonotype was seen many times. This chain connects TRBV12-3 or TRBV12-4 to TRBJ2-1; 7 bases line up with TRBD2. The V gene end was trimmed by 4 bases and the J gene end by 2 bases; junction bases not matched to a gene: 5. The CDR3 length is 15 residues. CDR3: CASSWARGAYNEQFF. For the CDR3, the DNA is TGTGCCAGCAGTTGGGCACGGGGGGCCTACAATGAGCAGTTCTTC.

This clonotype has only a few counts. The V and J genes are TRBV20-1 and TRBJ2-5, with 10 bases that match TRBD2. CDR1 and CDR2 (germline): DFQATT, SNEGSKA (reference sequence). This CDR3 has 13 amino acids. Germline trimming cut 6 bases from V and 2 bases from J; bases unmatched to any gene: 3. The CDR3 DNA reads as TGCAGTGCGCTAGCGGGAGAACAAGAGACCCAGTACTTC. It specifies CSALAGEQETQYF.

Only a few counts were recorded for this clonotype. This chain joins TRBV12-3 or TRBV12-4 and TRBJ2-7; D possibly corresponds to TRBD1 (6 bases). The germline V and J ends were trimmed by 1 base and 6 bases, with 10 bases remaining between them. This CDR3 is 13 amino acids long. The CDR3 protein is CASSLGDKREQYF. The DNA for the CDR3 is TGTGCCAGCAGTTTAGGGGACAAGCGCGAGCAGTACTTC.

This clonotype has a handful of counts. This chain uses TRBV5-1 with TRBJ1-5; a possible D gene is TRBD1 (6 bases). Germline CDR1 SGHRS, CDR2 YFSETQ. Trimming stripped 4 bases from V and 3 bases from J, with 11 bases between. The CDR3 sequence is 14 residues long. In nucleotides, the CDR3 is TGCGCCAGCAGCCCGGGACAAGCCAATCAGCCCCAGCATTTT. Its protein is CASSPGQANQPQHF.

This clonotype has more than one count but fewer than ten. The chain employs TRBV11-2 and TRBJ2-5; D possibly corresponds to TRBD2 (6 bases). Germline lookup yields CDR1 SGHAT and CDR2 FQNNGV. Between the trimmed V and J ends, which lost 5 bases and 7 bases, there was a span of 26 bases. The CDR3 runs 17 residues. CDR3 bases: TGTGCCAGCAGCCCCCTCCCGGGACTCCAATTGTTAGTGACCCAGTACTTC. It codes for CASSPLPGLQLLVTQYF.

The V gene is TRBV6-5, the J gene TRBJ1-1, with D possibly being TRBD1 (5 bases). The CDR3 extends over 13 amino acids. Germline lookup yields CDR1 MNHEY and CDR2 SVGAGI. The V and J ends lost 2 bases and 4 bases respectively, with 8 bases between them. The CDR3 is CASSYVRGTEAFF. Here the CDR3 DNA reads TGTGCCAGCAGTTACGTTAGGGGCACTGAAGCTTTCTTT.

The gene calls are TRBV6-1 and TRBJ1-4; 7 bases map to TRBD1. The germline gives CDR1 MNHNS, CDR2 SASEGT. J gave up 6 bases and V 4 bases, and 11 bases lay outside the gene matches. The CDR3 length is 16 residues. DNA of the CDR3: TGTGCCAGCAGTGGCTTTACAGGGGATCTTCATGAAAAACTGTTTTTT. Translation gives CASSGFTGDLHEKLFF.

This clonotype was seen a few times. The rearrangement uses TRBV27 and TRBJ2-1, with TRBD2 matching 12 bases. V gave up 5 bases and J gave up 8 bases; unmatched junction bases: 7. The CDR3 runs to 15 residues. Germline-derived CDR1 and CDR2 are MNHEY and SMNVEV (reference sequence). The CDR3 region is CASSPSSGRGDEQFF. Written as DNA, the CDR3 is TGTGCCAGCAGTCCCTCTAGCGGGAGGGGTGATGAGCAGTTCTTC.

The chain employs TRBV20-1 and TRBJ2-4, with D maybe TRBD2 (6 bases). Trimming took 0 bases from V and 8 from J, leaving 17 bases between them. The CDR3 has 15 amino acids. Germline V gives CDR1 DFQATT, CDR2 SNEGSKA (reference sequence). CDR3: CSARDRGGVYDIQYF. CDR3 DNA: TGCAGTGCTAGAGATCGAGGAGGGGTTTATGACATTCAGTACTTC.

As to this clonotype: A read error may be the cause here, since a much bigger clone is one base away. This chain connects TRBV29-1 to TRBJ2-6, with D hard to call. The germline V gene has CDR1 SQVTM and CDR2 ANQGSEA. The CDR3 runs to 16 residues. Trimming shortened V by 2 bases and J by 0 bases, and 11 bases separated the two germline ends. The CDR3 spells CSVEYMTISGANVLTF. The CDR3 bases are TGCAGCGTTGAATATATGACGATCTCTGGGGCCAACGTCCTGACTTTC.